One sample yielded the 8 T cell receptor beta chains listed below, sequenced in a study of blood T cells in healthy people across ages. A second PCR, run for roughly 7 to 11 cycles, used a sample-barcoded 5' primer plus a J-beta primer mix. TCRdb reprocessed the 5' RACE reads via MiXCR and lists one record per CDR3 protein. The profile covers some 1.4 million distinct CDR3 sequences, with roughly 40% appearing a single time and roughly 7.9% taken by the ten largest. The material sequenced was blood. These receptors were collected from a woman aged 18-29 years in good health.

This chain joins TRBV12-3 or TRBV12-4 and TRBJ2-5; D perhaps matches TRBD2 (6 bases). This CDR3 contains 15 residues. V was shortened by 7 bases and J by 7 bases, with 22 bases between the two germline ends. DNA for the CDR3: TGTGCCAGCACCAACCGGGACTCTCGAAGGAGGACCCAGTACTTC. Translating it yields CASTNRDSRRRTQYF.

This clonotype has just a few counts. V gene TRBV4-2 combines with J gene TRBJ1-1; TRBD1 agrees at 9 bases. CDR1 is LGHNA and CDR2 is YNFKEQ in the germline V gene. V was clipped by 5 bases and J by 7 bases; unmatched bases: 17. This CDR3 region has 17 residues. The CDR3 nucleotides are TGTGCCAGCAGCAAACGAAAAGAGTTAGGGACAGGGATTGAAGCTTTCTTT. This sequence encodes CASSKRKELGTGIEAFF.

This clonotype was counted between two and nine times. This chain connects TRBV9 to TRBJ1-1; tentatively, D is TRBD1 (5 bases). Germline CDR1 is SGDLS and CDR2 is YYNGEE. CDR3 length: 14 amino acids. With 3 bases removed from V and 1 base from J, the gap between germline ends came to 10 bases. CDR3 coding DNA: TGTGCCAGCAGCGACGCAGGGACGAACACTGAAGCTTTCTTT. It yields the protein CASSDAGTNTEAFF.

This clonotype was picked up a small number of times. The rearrangement joins TRBV25-1 to TRBJ2-1; TRBD2 might be the D (5 bases). The CDR3 extends over 13 amino acids. Germline V gives CDR1 MGHDK, CDR2 SYGVNS. Trimming took off 3 bases at V and 3 bases at J, with 6 bases between the two ends. The DNA of the CDR3 is TGTGCCAGCAGTGAGAGCGGCTACAATGAGCAGTTCTTC. Its protein is CASSESGYNEQFF.

The genes are TRBV2 and TRBJ2-1, with TRBD2 matching over 7 bases. Per the germline V gene, CDR1 is SNHLY and CDR2 is FYNNEI. This CDR3 has 14 residues. V dropped 6 bases and J dropped 3; count of bases not matched to a gene: 5. The CDR3 is CASRQSSGYNEQFF. CDR3 in DNA: TGTGCCAGCAGACAGTCTAGCGGCTACAATGAGCAGTTCTTC.

J is TRBJ1-1 and V is TRBV4-2; D is unclear. V was shortened by 0 bases and J by 1 base, with 9 bases between the two germline ends. The CDR3 consists of 15 residues. Germline CDR1 LGHNA, CDR2 YNFKEQ. The CDR3 coding sequence is TGTGCCAGCAGCCAAGAGGACCGACAGAACACTGAAGCTTTCTTT. This sequence encodes CASSQEDRQNTEAFF.

In its sample, this clonotype was seen a few times. This chain links TRBV4-1 with TRBJ1-2, with TRBD1 matching over 8 bases. Trimming cost V 2 bases and J 2 bases; bases outside gene matches: 7. The CDR3 totals 16 residues. From germline, CDR1 is MGHRA and CDR2 YSYEKL. For the CDR3, the DNA is TGCGCCAGCAGCCAACAGGGGGACAGGCAGAACTATGGCTACACCTTC. This sequence encodes CASSQQGDRQNYGYTF.

This clonotype was detected ten times or more. The rearrangement joins TRBV12-3 or TRBV12-4 to TRBJ2-7, with a weak D call TRBD2 (6 bases). This CDR3 is built from 14 residues. V was cut by 6 bases and J by 5 bases, with 17 bases left in between. CDR3 amino acids: CASRPGLTEHEQYF. The CDR3 DNA follows: TGTGCCAGCAGGCCGGGACTCACTGAGCACGAGCAGTACTTC.